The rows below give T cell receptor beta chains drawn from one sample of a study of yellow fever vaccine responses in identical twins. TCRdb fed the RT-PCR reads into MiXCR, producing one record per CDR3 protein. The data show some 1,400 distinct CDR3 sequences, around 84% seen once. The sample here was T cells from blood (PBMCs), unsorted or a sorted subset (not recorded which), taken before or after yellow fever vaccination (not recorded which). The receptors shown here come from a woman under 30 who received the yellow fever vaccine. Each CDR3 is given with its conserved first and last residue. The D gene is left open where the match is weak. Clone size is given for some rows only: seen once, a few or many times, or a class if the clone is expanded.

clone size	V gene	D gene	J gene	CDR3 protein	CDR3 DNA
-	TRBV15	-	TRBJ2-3	CATSRATSSDTQYF	TGTGCCACCAGCAGAGCAACTAGCTCAGATACGCAGTATTTT
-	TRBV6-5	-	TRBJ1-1	CASSYSAGKGNTEAFF	TGTGCCAGCAGTTACTCGGCAGGGAAGGGGAACACTGAAGCTTTCTTT
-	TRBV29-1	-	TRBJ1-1	CSVDLGMSPTEAFF	TGCAGCGTTGATTTAGGGATGAGTCCCACTGAAGCTTTCTTT
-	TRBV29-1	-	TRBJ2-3	CSVNRADTQYF	TGCAGCGTCAACAGGGCAGATACGCAGTATTTT
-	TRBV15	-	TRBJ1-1	CATSTQLNTEAFF	TGTGCCACCAGTACACAGCTAAACACTGAAGCTTTCTTT
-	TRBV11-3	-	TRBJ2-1	CASSYHSLNEQFF	TGTGCCAGCAGCTACCACAGCCTCAATGAGCAGTTCTTC
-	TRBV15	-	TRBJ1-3	CATSTGGSGNTIYF	TGTGCCACCAGCACCGGGGGGTCTGGAAACACCATATATTTT
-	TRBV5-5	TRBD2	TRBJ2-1	CASSLPSGGQTIYDEQFF	TGTGCCAGCAGCTTGCCTAGCGGGGGGCAAACGATATACGATGAGCAGTTCTTC
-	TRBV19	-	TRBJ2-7	CASSEGGEQYF	TGTGCCAGTAGTGAGGGAGGCGAGCAGTACTTC
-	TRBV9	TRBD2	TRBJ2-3	CASSQRTSGTDTQYF	TGTGCCAGCAGCCAGCGGACTAGCGGCACAGATACGCAGTATTTT
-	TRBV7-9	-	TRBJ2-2	CASSSPGTTNTGELFF	TGTGCCAGCAGCTCCCCTGGAACAACGAACACCGGGGAGCTGTTTTTT
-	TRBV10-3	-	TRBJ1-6	CAIKTSETGDSPLHF	TGTGCCATCAAGACCTCCGAGACGGGGGATTCACCCCTCCACTTT
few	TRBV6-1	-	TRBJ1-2	CASSVGWATSNYGYTF	TGTGCCAGCAGTGTTGGCTGGGCAACCTCTAACTATGGCTACACCTTC
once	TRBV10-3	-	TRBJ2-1	CAISDTGDYNEQFF	TGTGCCATCAGTGATACGGGGGATTACAATGAGCAGTTCTTC
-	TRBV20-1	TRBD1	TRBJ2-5	CSVSRQGIETQYF	TGCAGTGTAAGCCGACAGGGGATCGAGACCCAGTACTTC
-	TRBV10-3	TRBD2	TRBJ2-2	CAISAGMGGTGELFF	TGTGCCATCAGTGCGGGAATGGGAGGGACCGGGGAGCTGTTTTTT
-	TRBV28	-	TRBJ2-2	CASSRGLTGELFF	TGTGCCAGCAGCCGGGGACTCACCGGGGAGCTGTTTTTT
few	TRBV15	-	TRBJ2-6	CATSRARGSGANVLTF	TGTGCCACCAGCAGAGCTAGGGGGAGTGGGGCCAACGTCCTGACTTTC
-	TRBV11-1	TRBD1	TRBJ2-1	CASSSDRGVNEQFF	TGTGCCAGCAGCTCGGACAGGGGGGTCAATGAGCAGTTCTTC
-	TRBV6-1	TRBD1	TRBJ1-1	CASSPDRGLTEAFF	TGTGCCAGCAGTCCGGACAGGGGATTGACTGAAGCTTTCTTT
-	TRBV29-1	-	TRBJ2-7	CSVRQQTYEQYF	TGCAGCGTTCGACAACAAACCTACGAGCAGTACTTC
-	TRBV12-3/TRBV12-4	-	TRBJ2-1	CASSFRASSSYNEQFF	TGTGCCAGCAGTTTTCGCGCATCAAGCTCCTACAATGAGCAGTTCTTC
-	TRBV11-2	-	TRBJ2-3	CASSLDWTGADTQYF	TGTGCCAGCAGCTTAGATTGGACGGGAGCGGATACGCAGTATTTT
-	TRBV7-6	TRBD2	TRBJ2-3	CASSLTTSGGSTDTQYF	TGTGCCAGCAGCTTAACGACTAGCGGTGGTTCCACAGATACGCAGTATTTT
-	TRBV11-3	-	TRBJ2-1	CASSLGGEVGSEQFF	TGTGCCAGCAGCCTAGGCGGGGAGGTCGGCTCTGAGCAGTTCTTC
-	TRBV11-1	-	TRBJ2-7	CASSLAFDGSYEQYF	TGTGCCAGCAGCTTAGCGTTCGACGGATCCTACGAGCAGTACTTC
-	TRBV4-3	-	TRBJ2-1	CASSSRLAQSYNEQFF	TGCGCCAGCAGCTCTCGACTGGCGCAATCTTACAATGAGCAGTTCTTC
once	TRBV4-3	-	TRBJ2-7	CASSQERGLQYF	TGCGCCAGCAGCCAAGAACGTGGGTTACAGTACTTC
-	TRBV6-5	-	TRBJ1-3	CASSYSRQISSGNTIYF	TGTGCCAGCAGTTACTCGAGACAGATCTCCTCTGGAAACACCATATATTTT
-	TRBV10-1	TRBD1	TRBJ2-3	CASSYNDRGPDTQYF	TGCGCCAGCAGCTATAATGACAGGGGGCCAGATACGCAGTATTTT